Sequencing of this T cell receptor beta chain was carried out in a study of blood T cell repertoires in COVID-19. The wider study: Samples representing acute and convalescent COVID-19 were sourced from the United States, Italy and Spain. Nucleic acid was either cDNA or gDNA, and it came from T cells, B-cell-depleted T cells, or PBMCs.

This clone was seen just once. In the source study's methods: Reference gene primer amplification in the assay estimated nucleated cell counts. Produced via immunoSEQ multiplex PCR; TCRdb's table is partial and in-frame only. The V and J calls and clone size come from that table; D and trimming were worked out from the DNA. The data contain about 150,000 clones, about nine tenths of them seen just once; the ten biggest clones take up around 4%. The material sequenced was peripheral blood. This receptor was identified in a woman aged 55-69 years with active or convalescent COVID-19.

CDR3 sequence (DNA): TGTGCCAGCAGCCAAGACAGGGGGAACTATGGCTACACCTTC. As protein: CASSQDRGNYGYTF. The chain employs TRBV3-1 (or the pseudogene TRBV3-2) and TRBJ1-2; 7 nucleotides agree with TRBD1. V was pared by 0 bases and J by 2 bases, with 0 bases of the junction left unmatched. This CDR3 has 14 amino acids. Germline lookup yields CDR1 LGHDT and CDR2 YNNKEL (reference sequence).